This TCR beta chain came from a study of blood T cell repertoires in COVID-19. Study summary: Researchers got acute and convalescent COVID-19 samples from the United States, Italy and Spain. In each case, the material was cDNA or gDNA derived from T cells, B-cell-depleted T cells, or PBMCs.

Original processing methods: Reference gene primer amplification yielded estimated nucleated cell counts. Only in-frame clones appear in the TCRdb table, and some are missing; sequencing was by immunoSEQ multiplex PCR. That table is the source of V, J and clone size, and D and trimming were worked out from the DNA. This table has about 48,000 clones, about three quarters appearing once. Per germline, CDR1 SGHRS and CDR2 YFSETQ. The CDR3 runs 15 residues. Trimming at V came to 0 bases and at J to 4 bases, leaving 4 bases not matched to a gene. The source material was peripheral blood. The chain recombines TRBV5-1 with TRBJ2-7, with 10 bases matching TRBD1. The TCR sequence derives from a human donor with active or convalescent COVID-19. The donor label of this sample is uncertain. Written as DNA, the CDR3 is TGCGCCAGCAGCTTGGGGGGGACAGGGGTATACGAGCAGTACTTC. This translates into CASSLGGTGVYEQYF.